These 20 T cell receptor beta chains came from one sample sequenced in a study of T cell changes during pregnancy in multiple sclerosis. Clones were sequenced by immunoSEQ multiplex PCR, and TCRdb holds only the in-frame ones, with some missing. The sample gives approximately 22,000 clones, 70% to 90% of which show up once; less than 0.8% is in the top ten. The specimen comprised CD4+ T cells from peripheral blood mononuclear cells, sampled in the first trimester of pregnancy. The receptors originated from a female donor in good health, enrolled as a control in a pregnancy study.

The chain recombines TRBV5-5 with TRBJ2-7, with 7 bases identical to TRBD2. This CDR3 is 15 amino acids long. The germline V gene encodes CDR1 SGHKS and CDR2 YYEKEE (reference sequence). After removal of 3 bases from V and 3 bases from J, the junction contained 9 bases not matched to a gene. For the CDR3, the DNA is TGTGCCAGCAGCTCGGGAGGCACACGGGTCTACGAGCAGTACTTC. This encodes CASSSGGTRVYEQYF.

The genes are TRBV5-1 and TRBJ2-2; 9 nucleotides line up with TRBD2. This CDR3 comprises 17 residues. Germline CDR1 is SGHRS and CDR2 is YFSETQ. V gave up 3 bases and J gave up 1 base; unmatched junction bases: 7. For the CDR3, the DNA is TGCGCCAGCAGCTGGGATAAGACTAGCGGGAACACCGGGGAGCTGTTTTTT. Amino acid sequence: CASSWDKTSGNTGELFF.

This chain joins TRBV19 and TRBJ2-1; 8 positions agree with TRBD1. The junction had 4 bases not matched to a gene; V was cut back by 5 bases and J by 1 base. The CDR3 has 15 amino acids. Germline V CDR1 and CDR2: LNHDA, SQIVND (reference sequence). The CDR3 protein is CASSRDRGSYNEQFF. CDR3 DNA sequence: TGTGCCAGTAGTCGAGACAGGGGTTCCTACAATGAGCAGTTCTTC.

CDR3 in DNA: TGTGCCAGCAGTGAACCCGGGGGGAGCGGGGGGAACAATGAGCAGTTCTTC. This sequence encodes CASSEPGGSGGNNEQFF. The chain carries TRBV25-1 and TRBJ2-1; 9 nucleotides line up with TRBD2. The trim removed 2 bases at V and 5 bases at J, leaving 10 bases unmatched. CDR3 length equals 17 residues. Germline CDR1 and CDR2: MGHDK and SYGVNS.

This clone was detected only a few times. V is TRBV28 and J is TRBJ2-7, with 7 positions matching TRBD2. Looked up from germline, CDR1 is MDHEN and CDR2 is SYDVKM. The CDR3 is 13 amino acids. V shed 2 bases, J shed 3 bases, and the junction held 1 base outside the gene matches. CDR3 loop: CASSLGGDYEQYF. For the CDR3, the DNA is TGTGCCAGCAGTTTAGGGGGGGACTACGAGCAGTACTTC.

This chain links TRBV19 with TRBJ2-2; D is unclear. Trimming took 6 bases from V and 7 from J, leaving 18 bases between them. The CDR3 is 15 residues long. Germline V lookup: CDR1 LNHDA, CDR2 SQIVND (reference sequence). The CDR3, as DNA: TGTGCCAGTAGCCTCAGTCGCGCGGTGGACGGGGAGCTGTTTTTT. As protein: CASSLSRAVDGELFF.

The table lists this clone with a count of one. Written as DNA, the CDR3 is TGTGCCAGCAGCAGGACAGGGGACCGAGCTTTCTTT. Protein: CASSRTGDRAFF. The chain combines TRBV5-4 with TRBJ1-1; 9 nucleotides line up with TRBD1. The V segment lost 4 bases and the J segment 10 bases; nucleotides outside the gene matches: 5. CDR3 size: 12 residues. Looked up from germline, CDR1 is SGHNT and CDR2 is YYREEE (reference sequence).

This chain connects TRBV2 to TRBJ1-1; 7 positions agree with TRBD1. CDR3 length: 12 amino acids. Trimming removed 5 bases from V and 8 bases from J; junction bases left unmatched: 5. The V gene's germline CDR1 is SNHLY and CDR2 FYNNEI. CDR3 amino acids: CASSRQGNEAFF. The CDR3 DNA is TGTGCCAGCAGTAGACAGGGTAACGAAGCTTTCTTT.

V usage is TRBV18 and J usage is TRBJ1-1; D ambiguous. Trimming took off 2 bases at V and 5 bases at J, with 9 bases between the two ends. Germline assignment: CDR1 KGHSH and CDR2 LQKENI. This CDR3 comprises 13 residues. The CDR3 DNA is TGTGCCAGCTCACCAGCCCAGAGGACTGAAGCTTTCTTT. Its translation is CASSPAQRTEAFF. Full variable domain (remainder filled in from reference TRBV18 and TRBJ1-1): NAGVMQNPRHLVRRRGQEARLRCSPMKGHSHVYWYRQLPEEGLKFMVYLQKENIIDESGMPKERFSAEFPKEGPSILRIQQVVRGDSAAYFCASSPAQRTEAFFGQGTRLTVV.

As DNA, the CDR3 is TGTGCCAGCTCACGCACAGGGGCCTACGAGCAGTACTTC. Protein sequence: CASSRTGAYEQYF. The chain uses TRBV5-8 and TRBJ2-7, with 7 bases aligning to TRBD1. This CDR3 has 13 residues. CDR1 is SGHTS and CDR2 is YDEGEE in the germline V gene. V lost 7 bases, J lost 2 bases, and 6 bases stayed unmatched.

The rearrangement links TRBV5-1 to TRBJ1-1; D gene uncertain. The CDR3 covers 15 residues. V was trimmed by 0 bases and J by 1 base, leaving 10 bases between them. Germline V CDR1 and CDR2: SGHRS, YFSETQ. CDR3 nucleotides: TGCGCCAGCAGCTTGGATGGTCGGGGGAACACTGAAGCTTTCTTT. Encoded protein: CASSLDGRGNTEAFF.

The chain couples TRBV2 to TRBJ1-1, with 12 bases matching TRBD1. The germline CDR1 and CDR2 sequences are SNHLY and FYNNEI. Germline trimming cut 3 bases from V and 0 bases from J; bases unmatched to any gene: 14. The CDR3 consists of 20 residues. The CDR3 reads CASSDTGTGGTLNMNTEAFF. The CDR3 region has the DNA TGTGCCAGCAGTGATACCGGGACAGGGGGCACCCTTAACATGAACACTGAAGCTTTCTTT.

The V gene is TRBV19, the J gene TRBJ2-7; 13 bases match TRBD2. V lost 5 bases, J lost 2 bases, and 12 bases stayed unmatched. The V gene's germline CDR1 is LNHDA and CDR2 SQIVND (reference sequence). This CDR3 spans 18 amino acids. The chain's CDR3 is CASSPRTSGRALAYEQYF. Here the CDR3 DNA reads TGTGCCAGTAGTCCTCGGACTAGCGGGAGAGCTCTTGCCTACGAGCAGTACTTC.

This clone has a single count. V gene TRBV4-1 combines with J gene TRBJ1-1; D perhaps matches TRBD1 (6 bases). CDR1 and CDR2 (germline): MGHRA, YSYEKL. The CDR3 has 14 amino acids. V shed 4 bases and J shed 0 bases, with 9 bases lying between them. CDR3 nucleotides: TGCGCCAGCAGCCCGGGACAAATGAACACTGAAGCTTTCTTT. It translates to CASSPGQMNTEAFF.

This chain connects TRBV14 to TRBJ1-5, with TRBD1 matching over 12 bases. Looked up from germline, CDR1 is SGHDN and CDR2 is FVKESK. J gave up 4 bases and V 4 bases, and 2 bases lay outside the gene matches. The length of the CDR3 is 15 residues. The CDR3 coding sequence is TGTGCCAGCAGCCCGGGACAGGGGGCTAATCAGCCCCAGCATTTT. This translates into CASSPGQGANQPQHF.

This chain connects TRBV12-5 to TRBJ1-2, with D tentatively TRBD1 (6 bases). The germline gives CDR1 LGHNT, CDR2 FRNRAP. There are 14 residues in the CDR3. Trimming took 11 bases from V and 3 from J, leaving 19 bases between them. The CDR3 sequence is CASLRGGAYYGYTF. The CDR3 DNA reads as TGTGCTTCGCTACGCGGGGGCGCGTACTATGGCTACACCTTC.

The CDR3 sequence: CASSSTGYTF. CDR3 sequence (DNA): TGTGCCAGCAGCTCAACAGGCTACACCTTC. V is TRBV28 and J is TRBJ1-2; D is unclear. With 6 bases removed from V and 8 bases from J, the gap between germline ends came to 7 bases. The CDR3 has 10 amino acids. Germline V gene lookup returns CDR1 MDHEN and CDR2 SYDVKM.

The chain links TRBV6-5 to TRBJ1-3, with D possibly being TRBD1 (6 bases). The CDR3 consists of 12 residues. Germline loops: CDR1 MNHEY, CDR2 SVGAGI. V was pared by 6 bases and J by 4 bases, with 7 bases between. DNA for the CDR3: TGTGCCAGCAGGGGGGCGGGAAACACCATATATTTT. It yields the protein CASRGAGNTIYF.

The V call is TRBV5-1, the J call TRBJ2-5, with a tentative D call TRBD1 (5 bases). CDR1 and CDR2 from the germline V gene are SGHRS and YFSETQ. This CDR3 has 16 amino acids. Trimming left V 0 bases short and J 5 bases short, with 17 bases between. CDR3 in amino acids: CASSLGQGRGLETQYF. In nucleotides, the CDR3 is TGCGCCAGCAGCTTGGGACAAGGAAGGGGATTGGAGACCCAGTACTTC.

The rearrangement joins TRBV5-4 to TRBJ1-4; no reliable D call. Looked up from germline, CDR1 is SGHNT and CDR2 is YYREEE (reference sequence). The CDR3 has 13 residues. V was clipped by 4 bases and J by 7 bases, with 11 bases between them. The CDR3 here is CASSLVGSEKLFF. CDR3 DNA: TGTGCCAGCAGCCTAGTAGGTAGTGAAAAACTGTTTTTT. Filled out from reference TRBV5-4 and TRBJ1-4, the complete variable domain reads ETGVTQSPTHLIKTRGQQVTLRCSSQSGHNTVSWYQQALGQGPQFIFQYYREEENGRGNFPPRFSGLQFPNYSSELNVNALELDDSALYLCASSLVGSEKLFFGSGTQLSVL.